Below are 25 T cell receptor beta chains sequenced from a single sample in a study of CD8+CD57+ T cells in acquired aplastic anemia. CDR3 and TCR beta VDJ profiling relied on a genomic DNA template. TCRdb processed the reads anew with MiXCR; each CDR3 protein has one entry. There are around 170,000 distinct CDR3 sequences in the sample; about three fifths occur only once, and 35% to 50% lies in the top ten. Sequencing was carried out using sorted CD4+, CD8+, or CD8+CD57+ T cells (not recorded which) from PBMCs. The receptors here all came from a human donor in good health.

At least ten counts were recorded for this clonotype. This CDR3 is CASSYSGAPNGYTF. CDR3 sequence (DNA): TGTGCCAGCAGTTACAGCGGGGCGCCCAATGGCTACACCTTC. This chain uses TRBV6-5 with TRBJ1-2, with D maybe TRBD1 (5 bases). The ends were cut back, 2 bases at V and 6 bases at J, with 13 bases in the middle. Germline V gene data show CDR1 as MNHEY and CDR2 as SVGAGI. The CDR3 runs to 14 residues.

In nucleotides, the CDR3 is TGTGCCAGCAGCGCAAGCGGGAAAGAGACCCAGTACTTC. Translation gives CASSASGKETQYF. V gene TRBV9 combines with J gene TRBJ2-5; 7 nucleotides match TRBD2. Germline V gene sequence: CDR1 SGDLS, CDR2 YYNGEE. V shed 3 bases, J shed 3 bases, and the junction held 2 bases outside the gene matches. This CDR3 spans 13 amino acids.

This clonotype came up many times. The chain has TRBV5-1 and TRBJ2-2, with D unclear. V lost 4 bases to trimming and J lost 4 bases, with 14 bases between them. The CDR3 has 15 residues. Germline CDR1 is SGHRS and CDR2 is YFSETQ. CDR3 coding DNA: TGCGCCAGCAGCGCGGACCCCTTGGGCACCGGGGAGCTGTTTTTT. Protein product: CASSADPLGTGELFF.

The chain recombines TRBV7-2 with TRBJ2-7; D unclear. V was trimmed by 1 base and J by 0 bases, leaving 19 bases between them. Germline assignment: CDR1 SGHTA and CDR2 FQGNSA. The CDR3 consists of 18 residues. CDR3 region: CASSLVGLRTNHSYEQYF. DNA of the CDR3: TGTGCCAGCAGCTTAGTAGGCCTCAGGACGAACCACTCCTACGAGCAGTACTTC.

This rearrangement joins TRBV10-2 to TRBJ2-7, with TRBD2 matching 9 bases. J lost 7 bases, V lost 6 bases, and 10 bases had no gene match. The CDR3 is made up of 14 amino acids. Germline-derived CDR1 and CDR2 are WSHSY and SAAADI. CDR3 DNA: TGCGCCAGCAGGCCGGGACTAGCCTTACGGGAGCAGTACTTC. It encodes CASRPGLALREQYF.

This clonotype was detected only a few times. V usage is TRBV5-5 and J usage is TRBJ2-2; D uncertain. This CDR3 has 16 amino acids. The germline V gene encodes CDR1 SGHKS and CDR2 YYEKEE (reference sequence). V lost 0 bases and J 4 bases, leaving 13 bases between the germline ends. The CDR3 sequence: CASSLEWVVGTGELFF. The CDR3 coding sequence is TGTGCCAGCAGCTTGGAGTGGGTTGTAGGCACCGGGGAGCTGTTTTTT.

On this clonotype: The junction and the germline gene differ at one end; a read error may be behind it. The chain uses TRBV7-2 and TRBJ2-3; 8 bases align to TRBD1. The CDR3 is 15 residues long. Per germline, CDR1 SGHTA and CDR2 FQGNSA. The CDR3 is CASSLRTGNTDTQYF. CDR3 coding DNA: TGCGCCAGCAGCTTAAGGACAGGGAACACAGATACGCAGTATTTT.

The gene calls are TRBV20-1 and TRBJ1-5, with D uncertain. CDR3 length: 14 residues. CDR1 is DFQATT, CDR2 SNEGSKA, per germline (reference sequence). Trimming removed 1 base from V and 6 bases from J, with 13 bases in between. The CDR3 DNA is TGCAGTGCTAGAGTTCCCGGGATAAGTCAGCCCCAGCATTTT. It specifies CSARVPGISQPQHF.

This clonotype showed up many times. The gene calls are TRBV7-9 and TRBJ1-2, with D possibly being TRBD1 (5 bases). The germline gives CDR1 SEHNR, CDR2 FQNEAQ (reference sequence). The CDR3 runs 11 residues. V shed 10 bases and J shed 4 bases, with 10 bases lying between them. CDR3 amino acids: CAIRQSYGYTF. DNA of the CDR3: TGTGCCATCCGACAGTCCTATGGCTACACCTTC.

The V and J genes are TRBV20-1 and TRBJ1-1; D not resolved. From germline, CDR1 is DFQATT and CDR2 SNEGSKA (reference sequence). CDR3 length: 13 residues. The ends were cut back, 1 base at V and 1 base at J, with 7 bases in the middle. The CDR3 region is CSARVHQNTEAFF. The CDR3 DNA is TGCAGTGCTAGAGTACACCAGAACACTGAAGCTTTCTTT.

The gene calls are TRBV5-1 and TRBJ2-7, with 10 positions matching TRBD2. The CDR3 is made up of 15 amino acids. V shed 4 bases, J shed 4 bases, and the junction held 8 bases outside the gene matches. CDR1 and CDR2 from the germline V gene are SGHRS and YFSETQ. CDR3 in DNA: TGCGCCAGCAGCGAGGAGGCAGCGGGGGGGTACGAGCAGTACTTC. Protein product: CASSEEAAGGYEQYF.

The gene calls are TRBV19 and TRBJ1-2, with D uncertain. Germline values: CDR1 LNHDA, CDR2 SQIVND (reference sequence). V lost 3 bases to trimming and J lost 2 bases, with 7 bases between them. The CDR3 sequence is 13 residues long. The chain's CDR3 is CASSILSNYGYTF. The CDR3 DNA reads as TGTGCCAGTAGTATTTTGTCAAACTATGGCTACACCTTC.

The V gene is TRBV7-8, the J gene TRBJ2-7, with TRBD1 matching over 10 bases. Germline trimming cut 3 bases from V and 4 bases from J; bases unmatched to any gene: 15. This CDR3 spans 18 amino acids. Germline V gene data show CDR1 as SGHVS and CDR2 as FQNEAQ. The DNA of the CDR3 is TGTGCCAGCAGCTTTGGAGTGCCTGAGGGACAGGGGTTTTACGAGCAGTACTTC. Its translation: CASSFGVPEGQGFYEQYF.

This clonotype was found a few times. The chain recombines TRBV5-1 with TRBJ1-6; 11 bases are shared with TRBD1. Losses at the gene ends were 2 bases for V and 10 bases for J; bases not matched to a gene: 5. CDR1 and CDR2 (germline): SGHRS, YFSETQ. This CDR3 is 15 amino acids long. The CDR3 region is CASSLKGQGGSPLHF. The CDR3 region has the DNA TGCGCCAGCAGCTTAAAGGGACAGGGGGGGTCACCCCTCCACTTT.

The rearrangement joins TRBV25-1 to TRBJ2-3, with 7 positions matching TRBD1. There are 19 residues in the CDR3. V gave up 5 bases and J gave up 0 bases; unmatched junction bases: 17. Germline V gene data show CDR1 as MGHDK and CDR2 as SYGVNS. CDR3 nucleotide sequence: TGTGCCAGCAGTCCACCATACGGGACAGCCTTTACTAGCACAGATACGCAGTATTTT. This sequence encodes CASSPPYGTAFTSTDTQYF.

The chain has TRBV20-1 and TRBJ1-1; D unresolved. CDR1 is DFQATT and CDR2 is SNEGSKA in the germline V gene (reference sequence). The length of the CDR3 is 13 residues. Trimming stripped 3 bases from V and 1 base from J, with 9 bases between. This chain's CDR3 is CSASAGKNTEAFF. CDR3 DNA: TGCAGTGCTAGTGCCGGAAAGAACACTGAAGCTTTCTTT.

As to this clonotype: The junction departs from germline at one end; a sequencing error may be responsible. The V call is TRBV19, the J call TRBJ2-7; no clear D. Germline lookup yields CDR1 LNHDA and CDR2 SQIVND (reference sequence). The CDR3 covers 14 residues. The DNA for the CDR3 is TGTGCCAGTAGTATAACCCTCCGGGCATACGAGCAGTATTTC. Translated, it gives CASSITLRAYEQYF.

The V call is TRBV15, the J call TRBJ2-1, with 7 nucleotides matching TRBD2. The CDR3 is 15 amino acids. The ends lost 3 bases at V and 5 bases at J; junction bases unmatched: 7. Germline CDR1 is LNHNV and CDR2 is YYDKDF (reference sequence). The CDR3 is CATSSVPLADNEQFF. For the CDR3, the DNA is TGTGCCACCAGCAGCGTCCCCCTAGCGGACAATGAGCAGTTCTTC.

A remark on this clonotype: This may be a read error, as it is one base from a much larger clone. The chain uses TRBV7-8 and TRBJ2-1; D gene uncertain. Germline loops: CDR1 SGHVS, CDR2 FQNEAQ. V gave up 5 bases and J gave up 7 bases, with 9 bases separating them. CDR3 length: 12 residues. The CDR3 coding sequence is TGTGCCAGCAGCGCCCTAGGAAATGAGCAGTTCTTC. Protein product: CASSALGNEQFF.

This sequence joins TRBV20-1 and TRBJ1-6, with D unclear. V was clipped by 5 bases and J by 5 bases, with 7 bases between them. Germline V gene data show CDR1 as DFQATT and CDR2 as SNEGSKA (reference sequence). The CDR3 runs to 12 residues. CDR3 nucleotides: TGCAGTGCTGTGGGAAATAATTCACCCCTCCACTTT. Protein sequence: CSAVGNNSPLHF.

The chain links TRBV19 to TRBJ1-2; 8 nucleotides match TRBD1. The CDR3 length is 15 residues. The J segment lost 4 bases and the V segment lost 1 base, leaving 5 bases of the junction unmatched. Germline CDR1 and CDR2: LNHDA and SQIVND (reference sequence). The CDR3, as DNA: TGTGCCAGTAGTATAGCAGGGACAGGAGGCTATGGCTACACCTTC. It translates to CASSIAGTGGYGYTF.

The CDR3 sequence is CASSLVAGGEMPQHF. The DNA for the CDR3 is TGTGCCAGCAGTTTAGTAGCAGGGGGTGAGATGCCCCAGCATTTT. The chain carries TRBV9 and TRBJ1-5; TRBD1 matches at 7 bases. The CDR3 is 15 amino acids. The J segment lost 9 bases and the V segment lost 5 bases, leaving 14 bases of the junction unmatched. CDR1 and CDR2 (germline): SGDLS, YYNGEE.

Concerning this clonotype itself: Relative to the germline gene, one junction end is altered; a read error may explain this. The rearrangement links TRBV7-2 to TRBJ2-2; 8 bases are a match to TRBD2. CDR1 is SGHTA and CDR2 is FQGNSA in the germline V gene. The CDR3 runs to 14 residues. CDR3 amino acids: CASSFGAGVEELFF. CDR3 sequence (DNA): TGCGCCAGCAGCTTCGGAGCGGGAGTCGAAGAGCTGTTTTTT.

A few counts support this clonotype. This chain links TRBV20-1 with TRBJ1-6, with 8 positions matching TRBD1. This CDR3 is built from 14 residues. Germline assignment: CDR1 DFQATT and CDR2 SNEGSKA (reference sequence). The J segment lost 7 bases and the V segment lost 3 bases, leaving 5 bases of the junction unmatched. The CDR3 DNA follows: TGCAGTGCTAGTGACGGACAGGGAAATTCACCCCTCCACTTT. Its translation: CSASDGQGNSPLHF.

V gene TRBV7-9 combines with J gene TRBJ2-7; 12 bases line up with TRBD2. The CDR3 loop spans 17 amino acids. The V and J ends lost 5 bases and 0 bases, in that order; junction bases with no gene match: 8. The germline V gene has CDR1 SEHNR and CDR2 FQNEAQ (reference sequence). CDR3 sequence (DNA): TGTGCCAGCAGCCGCGGACTAGCGGGACGAGACTCCTACGAGCAGTACTTC. This sequence encodes CASSRGLAGRDSYEQYF.